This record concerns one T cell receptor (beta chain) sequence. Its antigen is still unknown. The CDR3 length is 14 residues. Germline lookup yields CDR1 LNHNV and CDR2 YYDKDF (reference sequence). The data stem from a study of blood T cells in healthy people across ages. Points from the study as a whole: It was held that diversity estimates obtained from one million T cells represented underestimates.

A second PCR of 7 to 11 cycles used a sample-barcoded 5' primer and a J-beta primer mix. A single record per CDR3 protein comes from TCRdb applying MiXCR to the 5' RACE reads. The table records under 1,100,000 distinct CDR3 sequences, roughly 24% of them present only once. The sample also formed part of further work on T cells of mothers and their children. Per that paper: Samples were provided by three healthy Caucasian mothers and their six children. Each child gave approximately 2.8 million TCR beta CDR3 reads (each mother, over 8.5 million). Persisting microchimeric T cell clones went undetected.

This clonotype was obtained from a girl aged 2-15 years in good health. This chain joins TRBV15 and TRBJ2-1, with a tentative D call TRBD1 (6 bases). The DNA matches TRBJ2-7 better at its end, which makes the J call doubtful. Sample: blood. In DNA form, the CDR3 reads TGTGCCACCAGCAGGACCGGACAGTCTTACGAGCAGTACTTC. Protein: CATSRTGQSYEQYF.